One and the same sample provided the 11 T cell receptor beta chains below, sequenced in a study of Tregs in tolerant kidney transplant recipients. TCRdb's table, derived via immunoSEQ multiplex PCR, lists solely in-frame clones and lacks some. This sample carries around 85,000 clones, 75% to 95% of them seen once, and the ten largest clones take about 0.36%. The source was Tregs from blood, collected before the transplant. The receptor set was obtained from a human donor who received a combined kidney and bone marrow transplant.

This chain joins TRBV2 and TRBJ2-7; perhaps TRBD1 as D (6 bases). From germline, CDR1 is SNHLY and CDR2 FYNNEI. V lost 6 bases and J lost 5, with 20 bases in between. This CDR3 spans 15 amino acids. CDR3 in amino acids: CASRRQVGVLDEQYF. The CDR3, as DNA: TGTGCCAGCAGGAGACAGGTTGGAGTGTTGGACGAGCAGTACTTC. Together with reference TRBV2 and TRBJ2-7, the CDR3 gives the full variable domain: EPEVTQTPSHQVTQMGQEVILRCVPISNHLYFYWYRQILGQKVEFLVSFYNNEISEKSEIFDDQFSVERPDGSNFTLKIRSTKLEDSAMYFCASRRQVGVLDEQYFGPGTRLTVT.

Of note for this clone: Other DNA sequences of this sample code for an identical CDR3. This chain joins TRBV7-3 and TRBJ1-2, with a tentative D call TRBD1 (5 bases). Germline loops: CDR1 SGHTA, CDR2 FQGTGA. The CDR3 spans 15 residues. Deletions cut 5 bases from V and 5 bases from J, with 18 bases between. The CDR3 loop is CASSPGPGQGYGYTF. The CDR3 DNA reads TGTGCCAGCAGCCCCGGTCCGGGTCAGGGATATGGCTACACCTTC.

In this sample, this clone turned up once. The chain recombines TRBV5-4 with TRBJ2-1; D perhaps matches TRBD2 (5 bases). The CDR3 contains 17 residues. Trimming shortened V by 2 bases and J by 0 bases, and 15 bases separated the two germline ends. The germline gives CDR1 SGHNT, CDR2 YYREEE (reference sequence). The CDR3 here is CASSFPLGASSYNEQFF. CDR3 coding DNA: TGTGCCAGCAGCTTCCCCCTGGGAGCCAGCTCCTACAATGAGCAGTTCTTC.

The chain is built from TRBV30 and TRBJ1-4; tentative D call: TRBD1 (6 bases). Germline-derived CDR1 and CDR2 are GTSNPN and SVGIG (reference sequence). This CDR3 is 16 amino acids long. Trimming took 5 bases from V and 4 from J, leaving 20 bases between them. The CDR3 DNA follows: TGTGCCTGGGGAAGGGGGGAGGCGCGAAGTAATGAAAAACTGTTTTTT. This translates into CAWGRGEARSNEKLFF.

The genes are TRBV29-1 and TRBJ2-5, with 9 bases identical to TRBD2. J gave up 4 bases and V 6 bases, and 0 bases lay outside the gene matches. CDR3 length: 11 amino acids. Germline V gene sequence: CDR1 SQVTM, CDR2 ANQGSEA. The CDR3 region has the DNA TGCAGCGTGACTAGCGGAGAGACCCAGTACTTC. Translating it yields CSVTSGETQYF. The variable domain in full, completed from reference TRBV29-1 and TRBJ2-5, reads SAVISQKPSRDICQRGTSLTIQCQVDSQVTMMFWYRQQPGQSLTLIATANQGSEATYESGFVIDKFPISRPNLTFSTLTVSNMSPEDSSIYLCSVTSGETQYFGPGTRLLVL.

V is TRBV20-1 and J is TRBJ2-7; D remains unclear. In germline, CDR1 is DFQATT, CDR2 SNEGSKA (reference sequence). Trimming stripped 8 bases from V and 6 bases from J, with 14 bases between. This CDR3 comprises 11 residues. In nucleotides, the CDR3 is TGCAGTAGGATAGGGCTGGCCGAGCAGTACTTC. Protein product: CSRIGLAEQYF.

This clone was seen just once. V gene TRBV29-1 combines with J gene TRBJ2-7, with D possibly being TRBD1 (5 bases). This CDR3 contains 13 residues. CDR1 is SQVTM, CDR2 ANQGSEA, per germline. V shed 6 bases and J shed 0 bases, with 12 bases lying between them. Written as DNA, the CDR3 is TGCAGCGTGGAGAAAGACAGCTCCTACGAGCAGTACTTC. It specifies CSVEKDSSYEQYF.

The chain is built from TRBV14 and TRBJ2-2; a weak D match, TRBD2 (5 bases). The CDR3 loop spans 16 amino acids. Germline CDR1 and CDR2: SGHDN and FVKESK. The V and J ends lost 3 bases and 8 bases respectively, with 19 bases between them. The CDR3 sequence: CASSHNGGSGLGELFF. DNA for the CDR3: TGTGCCAGCAGCCATAACGGAGGCTCGGGTTTGGGGGAGCTGTTTTTT.

The rearrangement links TRBV9 to TRBJ1-1; TRBD1 matches at 8 bases. Germline loops: CDR1 SGDLS, CDR2 YYNGEE. J was trimmed by 9 bases and V by 4 bases; bases with no gene match: 8. This CDR3 has 13 amino acids. This chain's CDR3 is CASSPRTGFQAFF. Here the CDR3 DNA reads TGTGCCAGCAGCCCAAGGACAGGGTTCCAAGCTTTCTTT.

The V call is TRBV2, the J call TRBJ1-5; the D gene is possibly TRBD1 (6 bases). V was pared by 5 bases and J by 0 bases, with 11 bases between. This CDR3 region has 15 residues. Looked up from germline, CDR1 is SNHLY and CDR2 is FYNNEI. For the CDR3, the DNA is TGTGCCAGCAGTCAGGACAGTCTTAGCAATCAGCCCCAGCATTTT. Amino acid sequence: CASSQDSLSNQPQHF.

The rearrangement links TRBV5-4 to TRBJ2-3, with 14 bases lining up with TRBD2. The V gene end was trimmed by 4 bases and the J gene end by 7 bases; junction bases not matched to a gene: 8. CDR1 and CDR2 (germline): SGHNT, YYREEE (reference sequence). CDR3 length: 16 residues. The CDR3 sequence: CASSPGTSGSMNTQYF. The CDR3 bases are TGTGCCAGCAGCCCAGGGACTAGCGGGAGTATGAATACGCAGTATTTT.